This note documents a single T cell receptor beta chain sequence. Its specific antigen is unknown. No base quality values were provided; no much bigger clone lies one nucleotide off. TCR CDR3 regions were amplified from genomic DNA by multiplex PCR using the deep immunoSEQ assay. Extracted genomic DNA from each cell subset was distributed evenly across all wells of several immunoSEQ 96-well plates, and each plate was treated as a replicate. For sorted subsets, each replicate PCR was loaded with approximately 190 ng genomic DNA, equivalent to some 31,000 T cell genomes. The purified libraries were quantified using a Qubit 3.0 fluorometer, sized with a Bioanalyzer 2100, and then quantified again using the KAPA Library Quantification kit. Each immunoSEQ 96-well plate was sequenced on its own single-read 150-cycle Illumina NextSeq 550 flow cell. The authors processed their data as follows. The immunoSEQ output contained only junctional sequences without quality scores, so filtering could not match that applied to full-length reads. Sequences were annotated with PyIR, a Python wrapper for IgBLAST v1.9, using IMGT germline references to assign V/J genes and CDR3. Any read was removed if the V/J assignment was weak (E-value above 1e-6), the CDR3 was missing, or the read contained stop codons, out-of-frame junctions, or ambiguous translated residues. V3J clonotypes were defined as sequences sharing an identical inferred V gene, J gene, and CDR3 amino acid sequence. The percentage overlap between two repertoires was calculated by dividing the number of shared unique clonotypes by the size of the smaller repertoire. RTK rarefaction, the Chao1 estimator, and Recon v2.1 estimates of unobserved clonotypes were used to assess repertoire richness. Generation probabilities were computed with OLGA for all TCRbeta clonotypes obtained by the gDNA method from several donors. The table comes from immuneACCESS by way of TCRdb, which keeps in-frame sequences with V and J called. Part of the clones is missing from these tables; in studies checked, under half for an unresolved V gene and the rest for unknown reasons. Clonal size and the V and J genes are those of that table, whereas D and trimming came from the DNA. This sample gives some 1,900,000 clones in total; about 95% of them show up just once. The ten largest account for roughly 1.2% of the sample.

The sample is drawn from a study of shared clonotypes between healthy human individuals (dated by TCRdb to about 2020). Regarding the study in general: The cohort included three men and a couple of women between 18 and 49 years of age. For each donor, three plates each were used for CD4 naive and CD4 memory, two plates were used for CD8 naive, and one plate was used for CD8 memory. To estimate repertoire size and how much clonotypes are shared between individuals, the study performed deep sequencing of blood TCR repertoires from about five healthy adults. Libraries were prepared and TCR repertoires were sequenced by different laboratories using diverse techniques, in order to increase sequencing depth and limit assay-specific biases. Between about 0.85 and 9.5 billion PBMCs per donor were obtained by leukapheresis.

The paper's findings and limits, for the study overall: Sampling was limited to blood, and TCR repertoires in tissue likely differ from TCR repertoires in blood. Because the study included a small number of donors, the genetic and exposure-history diversity represented was limited. When a handful of donors were compared, the shared fraction of clonotypes was about 5% for naive CD4, approximately 3.5% for naive CD8, more than 2% for memory CD4, and 0.35% to 0.5% for memory CD8. Pairwise subsampling indicated that sequencing depth was expected to affect the degree of clonotype sharing among donors. Higher generation probabilities were observed for clonotypes shared by all four sorted-subset donors than for non-shared clonotypes. Rarefaction of sorted-subset datasets indicated incomplete sequencing despite the large sequencing depth. Estimated clonotype richness was generally larger for naive than for memory subsets.

The CDR3 covers 12 residues, taking in both the cysteine and the phenylalanine. Only CDR3 DNA is held: 36 bases, read in frame from base 1. CDR1 and CDR2, looked up from the germline V gene (reference sequence), are GTSNPN and SVGIG. Trimming costs V 1 base and J 5 bases, and their ends lie 9 bases apart. CD8 naive samples were CD45RO-negative cells positively selected for CCR7, giving a CD45RA+CCR7+ population that excluded TemRA cells. The donors were healthy, HIV-negative adults who had no recently reported acute infections or vaccinations. Every donor was a Caucasian adult living in Nashville, Tennessee, USA. After blood collection by leukapheresis, PBMCs were isolated using Ficoll-Histopaque density gradient centrifugation and then cryopreserved in the vapor phase of liquid nitrogen. Purity and quantity of every magnetically sorted T cell population were checked by analytical flow cytometry. Genomic DNA was isolated from every sorted fraction and measured by UV absorbance on a Nanodrop 2000c.

The V gene is TRBV30 and the J gene is TRBJ2-7; TRBD2 is perhaps the D gene, given 5 matching bases. This TCR derives from a man aged 18 to 35 in good health. The sample consisted of naive CD8+ T cells sorted from blood. The cell subset or site tag for this specimen amounts to: CD45RA+CCR7+. Read as DNA, the sequence is TGTGCCTGGAGTGGTGAGGGCAACGAGCAGTACTTC. Its coded protein is CAWSGEGNEQYF.